This section outlines one T cell receptor beta chain sequence together with its context. Its antigen is still unknown. CDR3 length: 14 amino acids. Trimming removed 6 bases from V and 5 bases from J, with 16 bases in between. Germline assignment: CDR1 SGHVS and CDR2 FQNEAQ. This record belongs to a study of PD-1 blockade in classical Hodgkin lymphoma. Study results and caveats: For complete responders, baseline diversity was comparable to that of newly diagnosed patients. Only CD4+ TCR diversity, not CD8+, had risen significantly by C4D1. Compared with healthy donors, newly diagnosed patients reportedly showed lower baseline TCR diversity.

The protocol was immunoSEQ multiplex PCR, while the TCRdb copy is restricted to in-frame clones and leaves out a portion. The sample contains tens of thousands of clones, roughly 73% of which appear only once. Each patient relapsed following autologous stem cell transplantation, and prior brentuximab vedotin exposure differed. This clonotype was sampled from a human donor with classical Hodgkin lymphoma. The gene calls are TRBV7-8 and TRBJ2-5; D possibly matches TRBD1 or TRBD2 (5 bases each). Sequencing was performed on peripheral blood mononuclear cells (PBMCs), taken before the second cycle of nivolumab. As DNA, the CDR3 is TGTGCCAGCAGTCTCGGGGACGTCTGGGAGACCCAGTACTTC. Amino acids: CASSLGDVWETQYF. The variable domain in full, with the rest retrieved from reference TRBV7-8 and TRBJ2-5, is GAGVSQSPRYKVAKRGQDVALRCDPISGHVSLFWYQQALGQGPEFLTYFQNEAQLDKSGLPSDRFFAERPEGSVSTLKIQRTQQEDSAVYLCASSLGDVWETQYFGPGTRLLVL.